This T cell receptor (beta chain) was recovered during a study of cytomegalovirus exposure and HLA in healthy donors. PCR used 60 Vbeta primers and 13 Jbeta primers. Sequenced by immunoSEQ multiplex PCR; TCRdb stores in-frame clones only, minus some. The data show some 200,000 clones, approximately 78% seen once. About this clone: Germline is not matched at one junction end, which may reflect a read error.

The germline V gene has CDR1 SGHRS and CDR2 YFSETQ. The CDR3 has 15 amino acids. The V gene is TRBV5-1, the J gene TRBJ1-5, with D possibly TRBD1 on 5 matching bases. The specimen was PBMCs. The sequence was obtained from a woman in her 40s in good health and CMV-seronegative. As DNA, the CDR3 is TGCACCAGCAGCTTGGGGCCGTATAGCAATCAGCCCCAGCATTTT. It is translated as CTSSLGPYSNQPQHF.